The clone carrying this T cell receptor (beta chain) turned up a few times. Its antigen is not identified. Generated by immunoSEQ multiplex PCR, the TCRdb table keeps only in-frame clones and is missing some. Among more than 9,000 clones listed, 65% to 70% were seen once. The sample belongs to a study of chemoradiotherapy in HPV16-positive cancers. Study-level results: In HPV16-positive patients, HPV-responsive T-cell expansion tracked better recurrence-free survival. Candidate HPV-specific clones and E7-related TCR motifs grew in tumor during treatment.

The receptor was isolated from a human donor with HPV-associated anogenital cancer. This sample was gathered from a patient who underwent chemoradiotherapy.

For the CDR3, the DNA is TGTGCCAGCAGCGAAACAGGGTATTCCGGGGAGCTGTTTTTT. It translates to CASSETGYSGELFF. This sequence joins TRBV9 and TRBJ2-2; a possible D gene is TRBD1 (6 bases). CDR3 length equals 14 residues. Trimming took 3 bases from V and 6 from J, leaving 12 bases between them. CDR1 and CDR2 from the germline V gene are SGDLS and YYNGEE. Supplemented by reference TRBV9 and TRBJ2-2, the full variable domain reads DSGVTQTPKHLITATGQRVTLRCSPRSGDLSVYWYQQSLDQGLQFLIQYYNGEERAKGNILERFSAQQFPDLHSELNLSSLELGDSALYFCASSETGYSGELFFGEGSRLTVL.